This TCR beta chain was sequenced for a study of T cells in Graves' hyperthyroidism and ophthalmopathy. Regarding the study as a whole: Researchers found most expanded thyroid clonotypes above 0.001 in blood as well.

Germline CDR1 is SGDLS and CDR2 is YYNGEE. V dropped 4 bases and J dropped 2; count of bases not matched to a gene: 4. This CDR3 has 15 residues. Only a few counts were recorded for this clonotype. The target antigen is unknown. Ophthalmopathy cases met thresholds of Clinical Activity Score at least 3, NOSPECS grade at least 4 and duration under 3 months. PBMCs were derived from more than 8 ml fresh peripheral blood. Amplified TCR beta CDR3 regions derived from RNA transcripts. HTBI primers were the set used in a first-round RT-PCR of the TCR CDR3. TCRdb reprocessed the multiplex PCR reads with MiXCR, giving one entry per CDR3 protein. The data hold almost 500,000 distinct CDR3 sequences, with approximately 23% observed a single time.

This clonotype was obtained from a woman in her 70s with Graves' ophthalmopathy. V and J are TRBV9 and TRBJ2-3; 10 bases align to TRBD2. Source material: blood. The CDR3 DNA reads as TGTGCCAGCAGCCCGGGACTAGCGAACACAGATACGCAGTATTTT. Translating gives CASSPGLANTDTQYF.